This T cell receptor (beta chain) appears in the sequencing data of a study of breast tumors, draining lymph nodes, adjacent tissues. As regards this clonotype: Its antigen is unknown. A much larger clone sits a single nucleotide away, making a read error possible.

A single record per CDR3 protein comes from TCRdb applying MiXCR to the multiplex PCR reads. The data contain 200,000 to 250,000 distinct CDR3 sequences, approximately 36% of them seen just once; the ten biggest clones take up approximately 3.3%. Axillary draining lymph nodes of breast cancer patients supplied the node samples. General study results and limits: Data only fit, rather than demonstrated, lymph node origin of most tumor T cells. Tumor TCR diversity was below lymph nodes but above nontumor tissue. The data were judged consistent with most tumor T cells coming from lymph node and expanding in tumor. Luminal-like breast cancer showed significantly greater tumor-nontumor repertoire similarity than basal-like breast cancer did.

Material for sequencing was axillary lymph node tissue. The receptor was isolated from a female donor with breast cancer. Some clones in this sample may be carry-over from other donors' samples.

CDR3 loop: CASSFGGGYEQYF. As DNA, the CDR3 is TGTGCCAGCAGCTTCGGCGGGGGCTACGAGCAGTACTTC. The chain couples TRBV5-8 to TRBJ2-7; 7 positions agree with TRBD2. Germline assignment: CDR1 SGHTS and CDR2 YDEGEE. Germline trimming cut 2 bases from V and 3 bases from J; bases unmatched to any gene: 2. This CDR3 region has 13 residues.